These 11 T cell receptor beta chains were sequenced from one sample in a study of patients and donors after allogeneic stem cell transplantation. One entry per CDR3 protein, called by TCRdb with MiXCR from the RT-PCR reads. The repertoire holds approximately 8,800 distinct CDR3 sequences, roughly 4% seen once, with around 20% in the top ten. The specimen sequenced was blood, either unsorted or a sorted T cell fraction (not recorded which). All receptors derive from a human donor who was either an allogeneic HSCT recipient or a stem cell or donor lymphocyte infusion donor (not recorded which). It is not recorded whose cells these are; they may come from a transplant donor.

This clonotype was observed many times. The chain uses TRBV28 and TRBJ2-7; D unclear. The CDR3 spans 13 residues. Germline V gene data show CDR1 as MDHEN and CDR2 as SYDVKM. Between the trimmed V and J ends, which lost 3 bases and 4 bases, there was a span of 10 bases. CDR3 loop: CASSFLPVYEQYF. CDR3 coding DNA: TGTGCCAGCAGTTTTTTGCCTGTGTACGAGCAGTACTTC.

This clonotype was seen at least ten times. The rearrangement joins TRBV6-2 or TRBV6-3 to TRBJ2-7; 9 bases match TRBD1. Trimming took 6 bases from V and 4 from J; bases not matched to a gene: 7. Germline values: CDR1 MNHEY, CDR2 SVGEGT. CDR3 length equals 14 residues. CDR3 residues: CASSGTGSNYEQYF. In nucleotides, the CDR3 is TGTGCCAGCAGCGGGACAGGGTCAAATTACGAGCAGTACTTC.

The chain carries TRBV6-4 and TRBJ2-1; TRBD2 matches at 12 bases. This CDR3 comprises 15 residues. CDR1 is MRHNA and CDR2 is SNTAGT in the germline V gene. With 6 bases clipped from V and 5 bases from J, the junction kept 5 bases outside the gene matches. CDR3 region: CASRRLAGDDNEQFF. The CDR3 nucleotides read TGTGCCAGCAGAAGACTAGCGGGAGATGACAATGAGCAGTTCTTC.

This clonotype is medium-sized within its sample. The chain joins TRBV5-1 to TRBJ2-1; TRBD2 matches at 9 bases. Germline values: CDR1 SGHRS, CDR2 YFSETQ. Trimming took 0 bases from V and 1 from J; bases not matched to a gene: 2. CDR3 length equals 16 residues. The CDR3 here is CASSLGLAGSYNEQFF. The CDR3 nucleotides are TGCGCCAGCAGCTTGGGTCTAGCGGGATCCTACAATGAGCAGTTCTTC.

For the CDR3, the DNA is TGTGCCAGCAGCCATAGGGACTCTAGGAGCTCCTACGAGCAGTACTTC. Translating gives CASSHRDSRSSYEQYF. J is TRBJ2-7 and V is TRBV14; possible D gene TRBD2, 6 bases. The CDR3 runs 16 residues. Germline V gene data show CDR1 as SGHDN and CDR2 as FVKESK. Deletions cut 3 bases from V and 0 bases from J, with 15 bases between.

This clonotype is labeled medium-sized. The V gene is TRBV5-1, the J gene TRBJ2-1; 14 bases align to TRBD2. Trimming at V came to 5 bases and at J to 4 bases, leaving 8 bases not matched to a gene. The germline V gene has CDR1 SGHRS and CDR2 YFSETQ. The CDR3 consists of 17 residues. CDR3 loop: CASSLTSGRAGYNEQFF. In nucleotides, the CDR3 is TGCGCCAGCAGTCTGACTAGCGGGAGGGCCGGGTACAATGAGCAGTTCTTC.

The chain has TRBV12-3 or TRBV12-4 and TRBJ1-1; perhaps TRBD1 as D (5 bases). This CDR3 contains 13 residues. V lost 4 bases and J 0 bases, leaving 6 bases between the germline ends. The CDR3 nucleotides read TGTGCCAGCAGTTCACAGGTGAACACTGAAGCTTTCTTT. Its translation is CASSSQVNTEAFF.

In this sample, this clonotype turned up many times. The gene calls are TRBV2 and TRBJ1-5, with 9 bases lining up with TRBD1. V trimming: 6 bases; J trimming: 6 bases; junction bases outside the gene matches: 9. The CDR3 covers 15 residues. Germline V gene data show CDR1 as SNHLY and CDR2 as FYNNEI. CDR3 sequence reads: CASRWDREAFQPQHF. The CDR3 nucleotides are TGTGCCAGCAGGTGGGACAGGGAGGCTTTTCAGCCCCAGCATTTT.

This clonotype occurred many times. The rearrangement joins TRBV4-1 to TRBJ1-1; 7 nucleotides agree with TRBD1. Germline trimming cut 3 bases from V and 2 bases from J; bases unmatched to any gene: 9. The CDR3 extends over 16 amino acids. Germline values: CDR1 MGHRA, CDR2 YSYEKL. The CDR3 nucleotides are TGCGCCAGCAGCCAGGTCCAGGGGGGCCGAAACACTGAAGCTTTCTTT. It is translated as CASSQVQGGRNTEAFF.

Ten or more counts support this clonotype. This chain links TRBV5-4 with TRBJ2-3, with TRBD2 matching 9 bases. Trimming took 2 bases from V and 5 from J; bases not matched to a gene: 3. The germline V gene has CDR1 SGHNT and CDR2 YYREEE (reference sequence). CDR3 size: 14 residues. CDR3 amino acids: CASSLATSGDTQYF. Written as DNA, the CDR3 is TGTGCCAGCAGCTTAGCGACTAGCGGAGATACGCAGTATTTT.

The sample holds many counts of this clonotype. The CDR3 DNA reads TGTGCCAGCAGGATGCCGGGCGGGGTCAATCAGCCCCAGCATTTT. Amino acids: CASRMPGGVNQPQHF. The gene calls are TRBV11-2 and TRBJ1-5; D gene uncertain. Trimming cost V 6 bases and J 3 bases, with 15 bases left between them. CDR3 size: 15 residues. Germline CDR1 and CDR2: SGHAT and FQNNGV.